The clone carrying this T cell receptor (beta chain) was found once. Its specificity is not known. TCRdb keeps only in-frame clones here, not all; method: immunoSEQ multiplex PCR. This sample yields around 30,000 clones, of which roughly 92% are seen a single time; about a tenth belongs to the top ten. The sampling schedule covered blood at baseline, cycle 4 day 1, and cycle 7 day 1. This specimen comes from a study of OX40 agonist ivuxolimab in advanced cancers. Trimming stripped 0 bases from V and 4 bases from J, with 10 bases between. This CDR3 has 14 residues. Germline values: CDR1 SGHKS, CDR2 YYEKEE (reference sequence). General observations from the study: Both blood CD4+ and CD8+ T cells showed clonal growth by week 6 at 0.1 to 3.0 mg/kg.

This rearrangement joins TRBV5-5 to TRBJ1-2; D call uncertain. This receptor was taken from an adult with an advanced solid tumor such as melanoma, head and neck, liver or kidney cancer. The sample consisted of CD4+ or CD8+ T cells sorted from blood, taken in a trial of the OX40 agonist ivuxolimab. For the CDR3, the DNA is TGTGCCAGCAGCTTGGGTCTGGGAGTCTATGGCTACACCTTC. Its translation: CASSLGLGVYGYTF.